This T cell receptor (beta chain) is from a study of T cell changes during pregnancy in multiple sclerosis. This clone was seen once. Sequenced by immunoSEQ multiplex PCR; TCRdb stores in-frame clones only, minus some. The top ten hold approximately 0.92% of the sample, which has 40,000 to 45,000 clones, 87% seen once. Germline V gives CDR1 SGHNT, CDR2 YYREEE (reference sequence). Trimming removed 7 bases at V and 6 bases at J, with 17 bases between. The CDR3 covers 15 residues. This TCR came from a female donor with multiple sclerosis, enrolled in a pregnancy study. V usage is TRBV5-4 and J usage is TRBJ1-6; the D gene is possibly TRBD1 (5 bases). The sample here was CD4+ T cells from peripheral blood mononuclear cells, taken after pregnancy. CDR3 sequence reads: CASSHGGTINSPLHF. In DNA, the CDR3 is TGTGCCAGCTCCCACGGGGGGACTATTAATTCACCCCTCCACTTT.